The rows below give T cell receptor beta chains drawn from one sample of a study of blood T cell repertoires in COVID-19. The repertoire was sequenced with immunoSEQ multiplex PCR; TCRdb's copy has only in-frame clones and lacks some. The data contain under 250,000 clones, more than 80% of them singletons. The material sequenced was peripheral blood. The origin of the receptors is a man under 40 with COVID-19, enrolled during active disease. CDR3s include the opening cysteine and the closing phenylalanine or tryptophan. A D gene is named only where the DNA matches it firmly. For some rows the clone size is stated as once, few or many, or as a class when expanded; others skip it.

>TRBJ2-7|TRBV28|-|TRBD2
TGTGCCAGCACCCTGGGAGGGTTCCACGAGCAGTACTTC
CASTLGGFHEQYF
>TRBJ1-2|TRBV5-1|-|TRBD1
TGCGCCAGCAGTCAGGGGGCCAACTATGGCTACACCTTC
CASSQGANYGYTF
>TRBJ1-1|TRBV7-3|-|-
TGTGCCAGCAGCCTTGGTGGGCGGGACACTGAAGCTTTCTTT
CASSLGGRDTEAFF
>TRBJ2-7|TRBV12-3/TRBV12-4|-|TRBD1
TGTGCCAGCGGACAGGGGGTATCCTACGAGCAGTACTTC
CASGQGVSYEQYF
>TRBJ2-3|TRBV6-4|few|-
TGTGCCAGCAGTGTCCAGGGGGGAGTCGGCACAGATACGCAGTATTTT
CASSVQGGVGTDTQYF
>TRBJ1-1|TRBV3-1/TRBV3-2|once|TRBD1
TGTGCCAGCAGATTGGACAGGGCGGGCCCTGAAGCTTTCTTT
CASRLDRAGPEAFF
>TRBJ2-3|TRBV6-6|-|-
TGTGCCAGCAGCCCCTCTGAGGCGTGGGTGGATACGCAGTATTTT
CASSPSEAWVDTQYF
>TRBJ2-7|TRBV7-9|-|-
TGTGCCAGCAGCCCCGGTACGGGGAGGTCTCACGAGCAGTACTTC
CASSPGTGRSHEQYF
>TRBJ2-7|TRBV11-2|-|TRBD2
TGTGCCAGCAGCTTAGTGTTTAGCGGGAGGTTATCCTACGAGCAGTACTTC
CASSLVFSGRLSYEQYF
>TRBJ2-1|TRBV6-5|-|TRBD1
TGTGCCAGCAGTCTTCGGACAGGTAGCAATGAGCAGTTCTTC
CASSLRTGSNEQFF
>TRBJ2-1|TRBV5-4|-|TRBD2
TGTGCCAGCAGCTCGGGCCAGCGGGAGGTGGGTGAGCAGTTCTTC
CASSSGQREVGEQFF
>TRBJ1-2|TRBV27|-|-
TGTGCCAGCAGTTCTATAAAAGCAGGGAACTATGGCTACACCTTC
CASSSIKAGNYGYTF
>TRBJ1-1|TRBV18|once|TRBD1
TGTGCCAGCTCTCCCGGGACAGGGAGCACTGAAGCTTTCTTT
CASSPGTGSTEAFF
>TRBJ1-1|TRBV19|-|-
TGTGCCAGTAGTATTATTGCAGGGGAAATCACTGAAGCTTTCTTT
CASSIIAGEITEAFF
>TRBJ1-4|TRBV27|-|TRBD1
TGTGCCAGCAGTTCCATGGGGACAGGTTCTGAAAAACTGTTTTTT
CASSSMGTGSEKLFF
>TRBJ1-1|TRBV11-1|-|-
TGTGCCAGCAGCGGTTTCGAGGGCAGCACTGAAGCTTTCTTT
CASSGFEGSTEAFF
>TRBJ2-1|TRBV5-1|-|TRBD1
TGCGCCAGCAGCTTGAGGGGGCGCGGTGAGCAGTTCTTC
CASSLRGRGEQFF
>TRBJ2-7|TRBV5-1|-|-
TGCGCCAGCACCGCTCCTAGTCACGAACCCTACGAGCAGTACTTC
CASTAPSHEPYEQYF
>TRBJ1-1|TRBV7-3|once|-
TGTGCCAGCAGTCAATCACACGGGGGTCAGAGAGGAGCTTTCTTT
CASSQSHGGQRGAFF
>TRBJ2-1|TRBV11-2|-|TRBD2
TGTGCCAGCAGAGGAGACGGGAGGACGGGGGGCTCCTACAATGAGCAGTTCTTC
CASRGDGRTGGSYNEQFF
>TRBJ2-1|TRBV9|-|TRBD1
TGTGCCAGCAGCGTATTATCAGGGGGCAATGAGCAGTTCTTC
CASSVLSGGNEQFF
>TRBJ2-1|TRBV18|-|TRBD2
TGTGCCAGCTCATCCCCCCCCGGGGGAGGGTCCTACAATGAGCAGTTCTTC
CASSSPPGGGSYNEQFF
>TRBJ1-1|TRBV10-3|-|-
TGTGCCAACCGGGGGGGCGGGAACACTGAAGCTTTCTTT
CANRGGGNTEAFF
>TRBJ2-5|TRBV25-1|-|TRBD1
TGTGCCAGCAGGAGGACAGGTGAAACTTACCAAGAGACCCAGTACTTC
CASRRTGETYQETQYF
>TRBJ2-1|TRBV7-2|once|TRBD2
TGTGCCAGCAGCCCAAGCCTGCTAGCGGGCGGGTACAATGAGCAGTTCTTC
CASSPSLLAGGYNEQFF
>TRBJ1-2|TRBV6-6|-|TRBD1
TGTGCCAGCAGCCGACTGACAACCGGGACAGGGGAATTGTGGGGCTACACCTTC
CASSRLTTGTGELWGYTF
>TRBJ2-5|TRBV12-3/TRBV12-4|once|-
TGTGCCAGCAGTCTCTCCCGGACCCAGTACTTC
CASSLSRTQYF
>TRBJ2-7|TRBV28|-|TRBD2
TGTGCCAGCAGTTCTCCGGGAGGGGGGACCTACGAGCAGTACTTC
CASSSPGGGTYEQYF
>TRBJ2-5|TRBV28|-|TRBD2
TGCGCCAGCAGTCCGGGGGGACAAGAGACCCAGTACTTC
CASSPGGQETQYF
>TRBJ2-7|TRBV7-2|-|TRBD1
TGTGCCAGCAGCCTCTCCCCAGGGGGACCCTACGAGCAGTACTTC
CASSLSPGGPYEQYF
>TRBJ1-1|TRBV6-4|-|TRBD1
TGTGCCAGCAGCAGGACAGGGAATGAAGCTTTCTTT
CASSRTGNEAFF
>TRBJ2-1|TRBV5-1|-|TRBD2
TGCGCCAGCAGCTCTCTAGCGGGCGGGGTCAATGAGCAGTTCTTC
CASSSLAGGVNEQFF
>TRBJ1-2|TRBV18|-|TRBD1
TGTGCCAGCCCAAACAGGGGGGACACTAACTATGGCTACACCTTC
CASPNRGDTNYGYTF
>TRBJ2-7|TRBV5-4|few|TRBD2
TGTGCCAGCAGCTCGAAGACTAGCGGGAGTACCTACGAGCAGTACTTC
CASSSKTSGSTYEQYF
>TRBJ2-7|TRBV28|few|TRBD2
TGTGCCAGCAGACCCTCTAGCGGGAGTTACGAGCAGTACTTC
CASRPSSGSYEQYF
>TRBJ2-3|TRBV7-3|-|-
TGTGCCAGCAGCTCCGGGTGGGATACGCAGTATTTT
CASSSGWDTQYF
>TRBJ1-3|TRBV6-6|-|TRBD1
TGTGCCAGCAGGCTCCTAGGGACAGGGGGAGGAAACACCATATATTTT
CASRLLGTGGGNTIYF
>TRBJ2-1|TRBV7-8|-|TRBD2
TGTGCCAGCATCCGAACTAGCGGGCCTAATGAGCAGTTCTTC
CASIRTSGPNEQFF
>TRBJ2-7|TRBV18|-|TRBD1
TGTGCCAGCTCACGGTCGGACAGGCAATACGAGCAGTACTTC
CASSRSDRQYEQYF
>TRBJ2-1|TRBV4-3|-|-
TGCGCCAGCAGCCAAACCCTTGCAGGGTACAATGAGCAGTTCTTC
CASSQTLAGYNEQFF
>TRBJ1-1|TRBV19|-|-
TGTGCCACCGTTCACTTTCGAGGCCAGAACACTGAAGCTTTCTTT
CATVHFRGQNTEAFF
>TRBJ2-7|TRBV24-1|-|TRBD1
TGTGCCACCAGTGATCCCGGGACAGGGTGGGGCGAGCAGTACTTC
CATSDPGTGWGEQYF
>TRBJ2-3|TRBV7-6|-|-
TGTGCCAGCAGCTTAGGACAGATAGACGCGCAGTATTTT
CASSLGQIDAQYF
>TRBJ2-2|TRBV27|few|TRBD2
TGTGCCAGCACTTACCGGGGGGGCGCGAACACCGGGGAGCTGTTTTTT
CASTYRGGANTGELFF
>TRBJ2-2|TRBV24-1|-|TRBD1
TGTGCCACCAGTGAGTGGGACAGCACGAACACCGGGGAGCTGTTTTTT
CATSEWDSTNTGELFF
>TRBJ1-1|TRBV11-2|-|TRBD1
TGTGCCAGCAGCCCTTCGACAGGGGCGAACACTGAAGCTTTCTTT
CASSPSTGANTEAFF
>TRBJ2-7|TRBV7-2|-|-
TGTGCCAGCAGCTTAGGACGGGGGTACGAGCAGTACTTC
CASSLGRGYEQYF
>TRBJ1-2|TRBV9|-|TRBD1
TGTGCCAGCAGCACCCCGACAGGGTCTGGCTATGGCTACACCTTC
CASSTPTGSGYGYTF
>TRBJ2-3|TRBV5-1|-|-
TGCGCCAGCAGCCGGGACGGGGGTTATGATACGCAGTATTTT
CASSRDGGYDTQYF
>TRBJ2-6|TRBV4-1|-|-
TGCGCCAGCAGCCAAGTGGCTAGGCCCGGGGCCAACGTCCTGACTTTC
CASSQVARPGANVLTF
>TRBJ1-6|TRBV18|-|-
TGTGCCAGCTCACCGGCAGAGAGCGATTCACCCCTCCACTTT
CASSPAESDSPLHF
>TRBJ1-1|TRBV2|-|TRBD1
TGTGCCAGCAGAGGACAGGGGAGTGGGACTGAAGCTTTCTTT
CASRGQGSGTEAFF
>TRBJ1-1|TRBV14|-|-
TGTGCCAGCAGCCAAGCCTCGCGGGAAGCTTTCTTT
CASSQASREAFF
>TRBJ1-3|TRBV19|-|TRBD1
TGTGCCAGTAGTATGGGGGACAGCCGAAACACCATATATTTT
CASSMGDSRNTIYF
>TRBJ2-1|TRBV28|-|TRBD2
TGTGCCAGCAGTTCCCCCCGGGGGGGGGCCTCCTACAATGAGCAGTTCTTC
CASSSPRGGASYNEQFF
>TRBJ2-7|TRBV5-1|-|-
TGCGCCAGCAGCCCAGGGAACGTTTACGAGCAGTACTTC
CASSPGNVYEQYF
>TRBJ2-1|TRBV19|-|-
TGTGCCAGTCAAAGGGGGACTACCTACAACAATGAGCAGTTCTTC
CASQRGTTYNNEQFF
>TRBJ2-7|TRBV7-2|-|TRBD1
TGTGCCAGCAGCTTAACGGACAGGTTCGGCGAGCAGTACTTC
CASSLTDRFGEQYF